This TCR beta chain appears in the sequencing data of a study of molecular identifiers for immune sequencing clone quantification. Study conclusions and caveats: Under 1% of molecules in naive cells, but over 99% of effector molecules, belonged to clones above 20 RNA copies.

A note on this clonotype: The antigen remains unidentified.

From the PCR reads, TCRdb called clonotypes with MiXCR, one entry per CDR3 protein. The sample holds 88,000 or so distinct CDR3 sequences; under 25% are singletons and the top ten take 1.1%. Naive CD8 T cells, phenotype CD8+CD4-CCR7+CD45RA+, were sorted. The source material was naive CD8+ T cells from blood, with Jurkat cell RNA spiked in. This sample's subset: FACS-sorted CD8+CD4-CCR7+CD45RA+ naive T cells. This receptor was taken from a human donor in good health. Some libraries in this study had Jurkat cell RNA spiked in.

CDR3 in DNA: TGTGCCAGCAGCCCGACTTCAGGGGGCGATGAGCAGTTCTTC. Translation gives CASSPTSGGDEQFF. The chain employs TRBV12-3 or TRBV12-4 and TRBJ2-1; TRBD1 matches at 8 bases. The CDR3 contains 14 residues. V lost 6 bases, J lost 8 bases, and 9 bases stayed unmatched.